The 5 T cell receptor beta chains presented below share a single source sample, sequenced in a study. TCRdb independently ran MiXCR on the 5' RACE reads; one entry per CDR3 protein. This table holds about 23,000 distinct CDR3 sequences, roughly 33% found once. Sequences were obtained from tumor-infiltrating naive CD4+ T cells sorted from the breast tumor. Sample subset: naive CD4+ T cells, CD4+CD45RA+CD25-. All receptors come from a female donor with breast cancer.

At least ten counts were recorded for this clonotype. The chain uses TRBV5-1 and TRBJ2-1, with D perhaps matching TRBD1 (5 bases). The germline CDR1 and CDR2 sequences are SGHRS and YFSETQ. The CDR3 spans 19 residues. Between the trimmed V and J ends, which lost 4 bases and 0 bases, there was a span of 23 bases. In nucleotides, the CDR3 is TGCGCCAGCAGCAAATCAACAAAAGGGGCGGTCGGCTCCTACAATGAGCAGTTCTTC. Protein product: CASSKSTKGAVGSYNEQFF.

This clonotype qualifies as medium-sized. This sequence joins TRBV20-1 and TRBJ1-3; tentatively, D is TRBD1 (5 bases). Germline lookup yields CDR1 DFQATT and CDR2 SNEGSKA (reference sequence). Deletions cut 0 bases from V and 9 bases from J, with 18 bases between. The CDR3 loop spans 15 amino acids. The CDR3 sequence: CSARDRAGGLGTIYF. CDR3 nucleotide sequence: TGCAGTGCTAGAGATCGGGCCGGGGGACTCGGCACCATATATTTT.

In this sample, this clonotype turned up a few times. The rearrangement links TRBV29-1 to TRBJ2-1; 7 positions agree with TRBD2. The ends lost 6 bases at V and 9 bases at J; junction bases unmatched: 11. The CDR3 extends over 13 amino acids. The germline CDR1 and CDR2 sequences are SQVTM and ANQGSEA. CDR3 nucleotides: TGCAGCGTGGACCCAGGTTCGGGAGGTGAGCAGTTCTTC. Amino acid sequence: CSVDPGSGGEQFF.

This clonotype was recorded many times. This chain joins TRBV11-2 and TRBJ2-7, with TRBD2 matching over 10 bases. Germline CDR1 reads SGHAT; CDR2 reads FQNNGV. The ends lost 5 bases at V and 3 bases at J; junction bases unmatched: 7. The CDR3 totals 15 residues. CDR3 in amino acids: CASSPRTSGNYEQYF. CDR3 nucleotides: TGTGCCAGCAGCCCGCGGACTAGCGGCAACTACGAGCAGTACTTC.

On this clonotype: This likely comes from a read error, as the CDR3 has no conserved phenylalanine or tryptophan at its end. The CDR3 sequence is CASSQDRAYEQYS. The CDR3 DNA is TGCGCCAGCAGCCAGGACAGGGCCTACGAGCAGTACTCC. The chain joins TRBV3-1 to TRBJ2-7; 8 bases are a match to TRBD1. CDR3 length: 13 residues. Germline-derived CDR1 and CDR2 are LGHDT and YNNKEL (reference sequence).